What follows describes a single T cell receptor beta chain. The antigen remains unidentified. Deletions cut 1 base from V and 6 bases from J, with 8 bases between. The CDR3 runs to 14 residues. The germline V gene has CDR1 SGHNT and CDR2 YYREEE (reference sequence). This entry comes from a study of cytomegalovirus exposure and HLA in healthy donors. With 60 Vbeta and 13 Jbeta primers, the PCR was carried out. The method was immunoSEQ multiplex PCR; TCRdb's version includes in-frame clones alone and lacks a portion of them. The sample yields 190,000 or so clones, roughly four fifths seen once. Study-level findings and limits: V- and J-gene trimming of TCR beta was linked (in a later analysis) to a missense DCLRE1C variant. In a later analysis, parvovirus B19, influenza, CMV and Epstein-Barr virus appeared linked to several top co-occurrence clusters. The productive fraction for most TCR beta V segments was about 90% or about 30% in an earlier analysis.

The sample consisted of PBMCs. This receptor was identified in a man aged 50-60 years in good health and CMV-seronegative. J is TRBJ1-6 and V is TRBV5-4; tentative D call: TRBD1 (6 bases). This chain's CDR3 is CASSLTGFNSPLHF. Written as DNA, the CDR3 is TGTGCCAGCAGCTTGACAGGGTTTAATTCACCCCTCCACTTT.